This T cell receptor beta chain is from a study of human T cells and chemical hapten exposure (dated by TCRdb to the early 2020s). For the study in its entirety: For sensitization, 2% DPC in acetone was applied to a 2 cm by 2 cm area of upper inner arm skin. Throughout the roughly 24-week study period, patients were also given weekly therapeutic DPC doses on the scalp. Patch testing on the upper back used Finn chambers containing 0.01% DPC, with scoring done after 6 days according to International Contact Dermatitis Research Group standards. The patient cohort, mostly female, included alopecia areata with under or over 50% scalp involvement, alopecia totalis and alopecia universalis. Libraries were combined into a pool for sequencing, and differences in TCR yield between samples came mainly from small differences in library volumes within the pool. Peripheral blood TCR repertoire changes were tracked in vivo in alopecia patients during primary and secondary sensitization to the hapten diphenylcyclopropenone (DPC). Blood samples were taken from patients before sensitization (week 0) and at 2, 6 and about 24 weeks after DPC sensitization. For TCR sequencing, blood came from 25 to 30 alopecia patients at anywhere from one to four time points (pre-sensitization, 2, 6 and 24 weeks). Study-wide conclusions, independent of this receptor: DPC sensitization did not change how many TCRs were above 1 in 1000 frequency, and no evidence was found of alterations in global repertoire structure. All patients had alopecia, a presumed autoimmune disease, so their immune response might differ from that of healthy individuals. Patch test score correlated positively with the number of PT1 expanded TCRs, reaching significance at thresholds 8, 16 and 32 but not at 4. Repeated subsampling changed both the strength of the expansion versus patch-test correlation and the threshold at which the correlation became significant. Expanded TCRs formed significantly more large CDR3 similarity clusters than pre-sensitization or healthy control sets, consistent with antigen-driven responses.

Explained via the paper, the time point label denotes: patch test 3, about 24 weeks after DPC sensitization. The intended sense of this specimen's treatment or condition label: therapeutic diphenylcyclopropenone sensitization with weekly scalp DPC. At every patch-test visit, the blood draw took place before the patch test was put on. Patients were considered eligible if aged 18 to 70, diagnosed with alopecia and deemed suitable for DPC therapy, and patients were excluded if pregnant. Unfractionated whole blood was collected in Tempus Blood RNA tubes, and total RNA was extracted from that blood. As for this clonotype: Its antigen is not yet known. Qualities for individual bases were not recorded, and no much larger clone is one base off.

Libraries were prepared through RACE. Sequenced using a NextSeq 500. During library preparation, unique molecular identifiers were attached to individual cDNA molecules so that TCRs could be counted in a quantitative, reproducible way. For every blood RNA sample, sequencing covered both the TCR alpha and TCR beta chains. In the authors' own workflow: The median number of TCRs per sample was roughly 94,000, ranging from roughly 23,224 to 690,600. The Decombinator software suite was used to annotate V, J and CDR3 in the TCR reads. Every sample was subsampled to the same number of TCRs (28,000) for the PS versus PT1 abundance plots. Expanded TCRs were defined as absent before sensitization and observed at least eight times at the 2-week time point. TCRdb applied fastp at Q25 and MiXCR to the public reads, then kept only in-frame beta chains. Identical CDR3 protein sequences are pooled into one entry, listed with their most common genes and DNA. What appears here as the V and J calls and clone size reflects TCRdb's work, not the paper's. Counted in this sample were 99,000 or so distinct CDR3 sequences; less than 35% of them appeared once. The top ten constitute less than 3% of the sample.

The TCR comes from a middle-aged man with alopecia areata. Some clones in this sample may be carry-over from other donors' samples. Sample: whole blood, taken in connection with sensitization to the hapten diphenylcyclopropenone (DPC).

The nucleotides are TGTGCCAGTCAGAGAGTCATAAACTCTGGGGCCAACGTCCTGACTTTC. The translation is CASQRVINSGANVLTF. The V and J genes are TRBV28 and TRBJ2-6, with the D segment identity uncertain. Sequences MDHEN (CDR1) and SYDVKM (CDR2) are obtained from the germline V gene. At the junction V is shortened by 9 bases and J by 0 bases, with 15 bases in between. From the cysteine up to the phenylalanine, the CDR3 has a length of 16 residues. Only the CDR3 DNA stays, 48 bases, in frame from base 1.